The rows below give T cell receptor beta chains drawn from one sample of a study of blood T cell repertoires in COVID-19. The repertoire was sequenced with immunoSEQ multiplex PCR; TCRdb's copy has only in-frame clones and lacks some. The sample lists more than 150,000 clones; about four fifths were seen once. Sequencing input: peripheral blood. The receptors derive from a man between 60 and 75 years old with acute or convalescent COVID-19. CDR3s include the opening cysteine and the closing phenylalanine or tryptophan. The D gene is left open where the match is weak. Rows may omit the clone size; those that give it use once, few, many or a size class.

j_gene: TRBJ2-3; abundance: NA; v_gene: TRBV24-1; len: 13; d_gene: NA; CDR3nt: TGTGCCACCGGTGAGGGAGGGGGAGATACGCAGTATTTT; CDR3aa: CATGEGGGDTQYF
j_gene: TRBJ2-3; abundance: NA; v_gene: TRBV7-3; len: 15; d_gene: TRBD1; CDR3nt: TGTGCCAGCAGCCCGGGGACAGTTGTCATCGATACGCAGTATTTT; CDR3aa: CASSPGTVVIDTQYF
j_gene: TRBJ1-1; abundance: NA; v_gene: TRBV6-2/TRBV6-3; len: 10; d_gene: NA; CDR3nt: TGTGCCAGCAGTTCTAGAGGAGCTTTCTTT; CDR3aa: CASSSRGAFF
j_gene: TRBJ1-3; abundance: NA; v_gene: TRBV28; len: 15; d_gene: NA; CDR3nt: TGTGCCAGCAGTTTCCAAGGAGGCTCTGGAAACACCATATATTTT; CDR3aa: CASSFQGGSGNTIYF
j_gene: TRBJ2-2; abundance: NA; v_gene: TRBV6-2/TRBV6-3; len: 13; d_gene: NA; CDR3nt: TGTGCCAGCAGTTACTTTCGGGACGGGGAGCTGTTTTTT; CDR3aa: CASSYFRDGELFF
j_gene: TRBJ1-6; abundance: NA; v_gene: TRBV6-5; len: 15; d_gene: TRBD1; CDR3nt: TGTGCCAGCATTGGACAGGACTCCTATAATTCACCCCTCCACTTT; CDR3aa: CASIGQDSYNSPLHF
j_gene: TRBJ1-2; abundance: NA; v_gene: TRBV10-3; len: 17; d_gene: TRBD1; CDR3nt: TGTGCCATCAGTGCTTCCCAATTGGAGGGGGCATACAGAGGCTACACCTTC; CDR3aa: CAISASQLEGAYRGYTF
j_gene: TRBJ1-1; abundance: NA; v_gene: TRBV5-5; len: 16; d_gene: TRBD1; CDR3nt: TGTGCCAGCAGCCCGAACGCCGGGACAGAGAACACTGAAGCTTTCTTT; CDR3aa: CASSPNAGTENTEAFF
j_gene: TRBJ2-7; abundance: NA; v_gene: TRBV28; len: 14; d_gene: NA; CDR3nt: TGTGCCAGCAGTCCCGCGCATTTATTAGTTGAGCAGTACTTC; CDR3aa: CASSPAHLLVEQYF
j_gene: TRBJ2-2; abundance: NA; v_gene: TRBV7-2; len: 15; d_gene: TRBD1; CDR3nt: TGTGCCAGCAGCCTGGGACAGGGGTCCACCGGGGAGCTGTTTTTT; CDR3aa: CASSLGQGSTGELFF
j_gene: TRBJ1-2; abundance: NA; v_gene: TRBV6-6; len: 11; d_gene: NA; CDR3nt: TGTGCCAGTACGGGGGGAAATGGCTACACCTTC; CDR3aa: CASTGGNGYTF
j_gene: TRBJ2-7; abundance: few; v_gene: TRBV5-4; len: 13; d_gene: TRBD1; CDR3nt: TGTGCCAGCAGCCAACAGGGGGCGGGCGAGCAGTACTTC; CDR3aa: CASSQQGAGEQYF
j_gene: TRBJ2-3; abundance: NA; v_gene: TRBV7-2; len: 17; d_gene: TRBD2; CDR3nt: TGTGCCAGCAGCTCTCCGACTAGCGGGGATTTCACAGATACGCAGTATTTT; CDR3aa: CASSSPTSGDFTDTQYF